This TCR beta chain was recovered during a study of cytomegalovirus exposure and HLA in healthy donors. General study points: 164 TCR beta chains were listed as cytomegalovirus-associated.

The CDR3 covers 12 residues. V gave up 5 bases and J gave up 4 bases, with 9 bases separating them. The germline gives CDR1 SNHLY, CDR2 FYNNEI. Sequencing was performed with immunoSEQ multiplex PCR; in TCRdb, only in-frame clones are kept and a portion is missing. The sample has 90,000 to 150,000 clones; approximately 87% are singletons. A remark on this clone: Its antigen is unknown.

This receptor was taken from a woman aged 18-35 years in good health and CMV-seropositive. This chain uses TRBV2 with TRBJ2-7; D remains ambiguous. Sequencing was carried out using PBMCs. The CDR3: CASSLYTYEQYF. In nucleotides, the CDR3 is TGTGCCAGCAGTCTATATACTTACGAGCAGTACTTC.